This T cell receptor (beta chain) stems from a study of blood T cell repertoires in COVID-19. The study assigned cohorts using participant-reported clinical history. The CDR3 consists of 15 residues. From germline, CDR1 is SNHLY and CDR2 FYNNEI. Trimming cost V 7 bases and J 4 bases; bases outside gene matches: 5. The method was immunoSEQ multiplex PCR; TCRdb's version includes in-frame clones alone and lacks a portion of them. The table lists around 330,000 clones, over 75% of them singletons. The clonotype originates from a woman aged 35 to 49 who had recovered from COVID-19. V is TRBV2 and J is TRBJ2-1; TRBD2 matches at 12 bases. Sequencing was carried out using PBMCs or T cells enriched from blood (not recorded which). CDR3 sequence reads: CASKPLAGGYNEQFF. The DNA for the CDR3 is TGTGCCAGCAAACCGCTAGCGGGGGGGTACAATGAGCAGTTCTTC.